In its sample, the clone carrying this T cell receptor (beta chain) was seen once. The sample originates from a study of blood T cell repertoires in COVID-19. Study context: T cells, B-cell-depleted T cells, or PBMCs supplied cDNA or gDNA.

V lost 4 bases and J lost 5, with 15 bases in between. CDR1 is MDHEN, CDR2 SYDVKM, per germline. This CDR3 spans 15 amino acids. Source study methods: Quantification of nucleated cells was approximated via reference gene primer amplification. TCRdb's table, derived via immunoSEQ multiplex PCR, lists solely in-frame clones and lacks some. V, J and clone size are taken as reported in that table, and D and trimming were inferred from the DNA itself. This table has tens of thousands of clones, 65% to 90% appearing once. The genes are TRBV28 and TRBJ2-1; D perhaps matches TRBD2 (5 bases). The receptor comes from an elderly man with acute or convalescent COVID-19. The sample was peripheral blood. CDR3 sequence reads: CASSSRLLEDNEQFF. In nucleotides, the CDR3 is TGTGCCAGCAGTTCGCGACTCCTGGAGGACAATGAGCAGTTCTTC.